The clone carrying this T cell receptor beta chain came up a few times. An equimolar mix of two oligonucleotides served as the beta constant-region primer for TRBC1 and TRBC2. One entry per CDR3 protein results from TCRdb running MiXCR on the UMI-ligation and nested PCR reads. Of 130,000 to 150,000 distinct CDR3 sequences listed, approximately 17% are singletons. This entry comes from a study of naive and memory T cell subsets. The CDR3 sequence is 17 residues long. The germline V gene encodes CDR1 MDHEN and CDR2 SYDVKM. The V and J ends lost 6 bases and 5 bases, in that order; junction bases with no gene match: 12.

Sequencing was done on a sample of naive CD4+ T cells from blood. The origin of this receptor is a human donor in good health. The chain carries TRBV28 and TRBJ2-2; 10 nucleotides agree with TRBD2. The CDR3, as DNA: TGTGCCAGCAGCCCAATGTCGCTAGCGGGAGCGACCGGGGAGCTGTTTTTT. This codes for CASSPMSLAGATGELFF.